Sequencing of this T cell receptor beta chain was carried out in a study of T cell responses to AZD1222 COVID-19 vaccine (dated by TCRdb to 2020 to 2022). Regarding the research as a whole: Because spike-specific TCR depth and breadth did not differ between the two schedules, AZD1222 recipients who got a second dose at roughly 4 weeks were pooled with those who got a second dose at roughly 12 weeks. A total of just over 230 trial participants underwent TCR sequencing, of whom 200 to 220 had received two doses of AZD1222 and approximately 26 had received two doses of the MenACWY control vaccine. Trial participants were enrolled into age subgroups of 18-55, 56-69 and 70-plus years, which contained approximately 150, 28 and 58 TCR-sequenced participants, respectively. The paper's findings and limits, for the study overall: CD4 TCRs associated with the vaccine covered the entire spike protein, and the dominant responses were in regions 160-218 and 743-854. After two AZD1222 doses, spike-specific TCR breadth and depth were significantly higher than at day 0 and than in MenACWY recipients. The 56-69-year group was small, and its depth increase did not reach significance, likely because of low power. Reportedly, almost half of the unique spike-specific TCRs recognized epitopes lying outside the regions that are mutated in the B.1.351 and B.1.1.7 variants. Because no day 14 peak-response samples were available, the repertoires could be characterized only after the peak T cell response. Participants were mostly white British, with more females than males. The authors suggested clonal diversity may have been underestimated. Conclusions about previously exposed vaccinees are limited, since just five to seven AZD1222 recipients were seropositive for SARS-CoV-2 at baseline.

This sample's time point label indicates: baseline before first vaccination. The vaccinee samples were drawn from two UK trials, COV001 and COV002, one of which was a single-blind randomized controlled phase 2/3 trial testing AZD1222 (ChAdOx1 nCoV-19) in healthy adults. For TCRbeta chain sequencing, PBMC samples from trial participants were taken at day 0 and at day 28 after the second dose. V sheds 0 bases and J sheds 5 bases, leaving 16 bases between their ends. From the germline V gene, CDR1 is SGHTA and CDR2 is FQGTGA. The CDR3 measures 17 amino acids from cysteine to phenylalanine. The read is trimmed to its CDR3 DNA, 51 bases read in frame from base 1. On this clone: What this receptor recognizes is not known. Base qualities are not at hand, and no much larger clone is one base apart.

The CDR3 regions of human TCRbeta chains were analyzed by immunosequencing. From the authors' description of their analysis: Repertoire TCRs were matched against a reference library of SARS-CoV-2-specific TCRs generated with the MIRA antigen-specificity platform. Breadth meant the fraction of unique TCRs that were SARS-CoV-2-associated, whereas depth meant the fraction of total T cells that were SARS-CoV-2-associated. Using the MIRA data, each spike-specific TCR was mapped to the spike region that the TCR reacts to and placed in a CD4 or CD8 class. Log10-transformed breadth and depth values were compared by one-way ANOVA with Sidak's multiple comparisons tests. TCRdb mirrors the immuneACCESS table, restricted to in-frame sequences. Some clones are absent from its copies; in checked studies, under half trace to an unresolved V gene, and the reason for the others is unknown. V and J calls and clone size are as listed in that table; D and trimming were resolved from the DNA. This sample has more than 60,000 clones in its table, and roughly nine tenths of those were observed once. In total, the top ten clones hold roughly a quarter of the sample.

The specimen comprised peripheral blood, sampled on day 0 of AZD1222 vaccination. The V and J genes are TRBV7-3 and TRBJ2-2; a weak D assignment points to TRBD2 (5 bases agree). This receptor was identified in an adult in good health. The nucleotides are TGTGCCAGCAGCTTAACGTTCCGAAGAGGGCAAACCGGGGAGCTGTTTTTT. This codes for CASSLTFRRGQTGELFF.